The present T cell receptor (beta chain) was sequenced within a study of blood T cells in healthy people across ages. CDR1 SGDLS and CDR2 YYNGEE come from the germline V gene. The CDR3 spans 13 residues. The ends lost 3 bases at V and 13 bases at J; junction bases unmatched: 10. With a J-beta primer mix and a sample-barcoded 5' primer, a second PCR ran about 7 to 11 cycles. TCRdb passed the 5' RACE reads through MiXCR, listing each CDR3 protein once. The table lists 1.5 million to 2 million distinct CDR3 sequences, about 35% of them singletons. This receptor was obtained from a woman aged 25 to 45 in good health. The sample taken for sequencing was blood. This chain connects TRBV9 to TRBJ2-1; 7 bases line up with TRBD1. The CDR3 spells CASSGQGWETQFF. For the CDR3, the DNA is TGTGCCAGCAGCGGACAGGGCTGGGAGACCCAGTTCTTC.